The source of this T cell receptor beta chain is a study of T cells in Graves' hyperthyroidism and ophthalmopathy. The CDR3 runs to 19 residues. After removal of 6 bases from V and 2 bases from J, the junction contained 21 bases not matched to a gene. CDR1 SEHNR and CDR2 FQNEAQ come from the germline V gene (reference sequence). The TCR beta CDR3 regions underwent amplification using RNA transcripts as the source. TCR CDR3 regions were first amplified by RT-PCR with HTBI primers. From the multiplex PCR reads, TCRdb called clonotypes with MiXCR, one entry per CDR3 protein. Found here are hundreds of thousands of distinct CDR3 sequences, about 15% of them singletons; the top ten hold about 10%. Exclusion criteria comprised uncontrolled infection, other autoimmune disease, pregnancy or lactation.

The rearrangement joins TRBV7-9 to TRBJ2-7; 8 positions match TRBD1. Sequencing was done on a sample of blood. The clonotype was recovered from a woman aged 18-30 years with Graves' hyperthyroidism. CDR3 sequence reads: CASSYSTGVGFGGPYEQYF. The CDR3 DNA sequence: TGTGCCAGCAGTTATTCGACAGGGGTGGGGTTCGGGGGCCCCTACGAGCAGTACTTC.